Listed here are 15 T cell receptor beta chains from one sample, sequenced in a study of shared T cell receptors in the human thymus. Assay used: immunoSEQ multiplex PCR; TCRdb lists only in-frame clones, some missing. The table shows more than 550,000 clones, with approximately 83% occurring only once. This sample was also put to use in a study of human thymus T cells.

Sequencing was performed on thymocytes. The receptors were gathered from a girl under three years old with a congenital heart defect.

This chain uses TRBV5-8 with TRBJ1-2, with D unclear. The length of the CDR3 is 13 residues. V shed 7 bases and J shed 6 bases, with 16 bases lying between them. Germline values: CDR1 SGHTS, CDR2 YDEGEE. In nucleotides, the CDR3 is TGTGCCAGCGCTTCCAGGCCCCCGCATGGCTACACCTTC. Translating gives CASASRPPHGYTF.

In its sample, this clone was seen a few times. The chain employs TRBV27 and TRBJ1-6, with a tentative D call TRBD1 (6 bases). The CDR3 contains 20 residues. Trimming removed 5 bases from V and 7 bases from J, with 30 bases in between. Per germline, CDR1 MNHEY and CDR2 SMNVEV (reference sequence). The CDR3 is CASSPTPRRGGITSNSPLHF. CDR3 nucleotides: TGTGCCAGCAGTCCAACCCCCCGCAGGGGAGGGATTACCTCCAATTCACCCCTCCACTTT.

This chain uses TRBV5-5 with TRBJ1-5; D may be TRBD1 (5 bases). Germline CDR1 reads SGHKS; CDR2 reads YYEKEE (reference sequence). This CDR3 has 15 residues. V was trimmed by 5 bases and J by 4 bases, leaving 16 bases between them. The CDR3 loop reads CASRSVTDINQPQHF. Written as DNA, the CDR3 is TGTGCCAGCAGATCGGTGACAGACATTAATCAGCCCCAGCATTTT.

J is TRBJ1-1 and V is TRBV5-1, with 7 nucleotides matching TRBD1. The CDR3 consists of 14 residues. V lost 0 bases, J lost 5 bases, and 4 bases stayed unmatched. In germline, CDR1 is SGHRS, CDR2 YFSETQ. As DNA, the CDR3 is TGCGCCAGCAGCTTGGACAGGGGCGAAACTGAAGCTTTCTTT. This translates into CASSLDRGETEAFF.

The CDR3 DNA is TGTGCCAGCAGCTTATTTGGGTGGGACTCCGGGGAGCTGTTTTTT. This encodes CASSLFGWDSGELFF. V usage is TRBV11-2 and J usage is TRBJ2-2; a possible D gene is TRBD2 (6 bases). The CDR3 runs to 15 residues. The germline CDR1 and CDR2 sequences are SGHAT and FQNNGV. The V and J ends lost 2 bases and 6 bases respectively, with 13 bases between them.

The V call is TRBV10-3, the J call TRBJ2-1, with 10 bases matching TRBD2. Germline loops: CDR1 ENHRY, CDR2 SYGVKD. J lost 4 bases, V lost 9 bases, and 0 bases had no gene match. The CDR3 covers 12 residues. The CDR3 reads CAIAGGYNEQFF. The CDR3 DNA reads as TGTGCCATAGCGGGGGGGTACAATGAGCAGTTCTTC.

The CDR3 sequence: CASSLLPDEGYTF. As DNA, the CDR3 is TGTGCCAGCAGCTTACTGCCAGATGAAGGCTACACCTTC. The chain employs TRBV11-2 and TRBJ1-2, with D uncertain. This CDR3 has 13 residues. The ends were cut back, 2 bases at V and 8 bases at J, with 12 bases in the middle. Germline V gene data show CDR1 as SGHAT and CDR2 as FQNNGV.

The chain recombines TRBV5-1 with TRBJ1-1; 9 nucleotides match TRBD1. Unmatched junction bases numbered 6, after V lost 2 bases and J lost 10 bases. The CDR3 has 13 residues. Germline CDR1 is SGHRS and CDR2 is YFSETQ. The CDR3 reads CASSFGTGRGAFF. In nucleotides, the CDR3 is TGCGCCAGCAGCTTCGGGACAGGGAGAGGAGCTTTCTTT.

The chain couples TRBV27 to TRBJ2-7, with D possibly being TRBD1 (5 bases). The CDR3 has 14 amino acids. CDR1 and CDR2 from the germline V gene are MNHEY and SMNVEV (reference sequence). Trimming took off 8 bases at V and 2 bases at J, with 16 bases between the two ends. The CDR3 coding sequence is TGTGCCAGCGGGGAACCTGACAGAGCCTACGAGCAGTACTTC. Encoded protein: CASGEPDRAYEQYF.

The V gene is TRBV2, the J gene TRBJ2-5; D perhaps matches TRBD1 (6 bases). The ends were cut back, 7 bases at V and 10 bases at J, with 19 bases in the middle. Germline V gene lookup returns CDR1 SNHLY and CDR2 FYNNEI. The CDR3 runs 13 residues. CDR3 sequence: CASIGGRSGDQYF. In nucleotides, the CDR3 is TGTGCCAGCATTGGGGGCCGATCGGGTGACCAGTACTTC.

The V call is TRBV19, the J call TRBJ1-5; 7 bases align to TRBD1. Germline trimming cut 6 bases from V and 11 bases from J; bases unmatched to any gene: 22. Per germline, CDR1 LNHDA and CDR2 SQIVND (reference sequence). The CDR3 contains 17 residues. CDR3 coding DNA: TGTGCCAGTAGCCCTCTCTTTCTACAGGGGCTCGGTTCGTCCCAGCATTTT. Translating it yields CASSPLFLQGLGSSQHF.

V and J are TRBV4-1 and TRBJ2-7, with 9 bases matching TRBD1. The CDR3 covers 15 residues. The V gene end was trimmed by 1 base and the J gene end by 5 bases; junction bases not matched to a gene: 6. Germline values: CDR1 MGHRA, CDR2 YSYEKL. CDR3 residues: CASSQVGQGNNEQYF. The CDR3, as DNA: TGCGCCAGCAGCCAAGTTGGACAGGGGAACAACGAGCAGTACTTC.

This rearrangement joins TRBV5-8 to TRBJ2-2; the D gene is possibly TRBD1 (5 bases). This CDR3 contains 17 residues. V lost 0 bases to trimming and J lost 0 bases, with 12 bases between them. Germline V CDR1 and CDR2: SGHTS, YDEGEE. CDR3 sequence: CASSLGQTITNTGELFF. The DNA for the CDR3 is TGTGCCAGCAGCTTGGGACAGACCATTACGAACACCGGGGAGCTGTTTTTT.

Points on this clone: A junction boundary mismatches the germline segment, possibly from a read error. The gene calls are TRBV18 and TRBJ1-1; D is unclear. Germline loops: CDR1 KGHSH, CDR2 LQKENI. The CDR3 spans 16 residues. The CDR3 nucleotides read TGTGCCGGCTCACCACCGAGGACTCCCCCCGGGACTGAAGCTTTCTTT. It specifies CAGSPPRTPPGTEAFF.

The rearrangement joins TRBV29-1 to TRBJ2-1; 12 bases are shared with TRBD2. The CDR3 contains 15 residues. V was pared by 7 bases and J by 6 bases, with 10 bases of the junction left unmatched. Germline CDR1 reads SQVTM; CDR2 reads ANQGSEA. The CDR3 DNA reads TGCAGCGGAGACCTCACTAGCGGGGGGACCAATGAGCAGTTCTTC. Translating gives CSGDLTSGGTNEQFF.